Listed here are 32 T cell receptor beta chains from one sample, sequenced in a study of cytomegalovirus exposure and HLA in healthy donors (dated by TCRdb to 2015 to 2018). The library was generated by the immunoSEQ multiplex PCR assay. A mixture of 60 forward primers for TCR Vbeta segments and 13 reverse primers for TCR Jbeta segments was used in the multiplex PCR. The clones in this table, taken by TCRdb from immuneACCESS, are in-frame only. Not every clone is retained; where verified, under half of the shortfall comes from an unresolved V gene, and the cause of the rest is unknown. In this sample the table shows some 120,000 clones, around 77% of which occur a single time. The ten largest clones add up to roughly 6% of the sample. Sequencing was carried out using PBMCs. The receptors were gathered from a man aged 18 to 29 in good health and CMV-seropositive.

The chain recombines TRBV4-1 with TRBJ2-1, with 9 bases matching TRBD1. CDR3 length: 17 amino acids. The germline gives CDR1 MGHRA, CDR2 YSYEKL. The V gene end was trimmed by 4 bases and the J gene end by 0 bases; junction bases not matched to a gene: 7. The CDR3 DNA is TGCGCCAGCAGCCTTCACAGGGGGCCGCTCTCCTACAATGAGCAGTTCTTC. This translates into CASSLHRGPLSYNEQFF.

The chain employs TRBV27 and TRBJ2-5; 7 bases agree with TRBD1. V lost 2 bases to trimming and J lost 4 bases; unmatched junction nucleotides: 4. The germline CDR1 and CDR2 sequences are MNHEY and SMNVEV (reference sequence). The CDR3 consists of 14 residues. CDR3 DNA sequence: TGTGCCAGCAGTTTAAACAGGGGTCGAGAGACCCAGTACTTC. Protein product: CASSLNRGRETQYF.

The DNA for the CDR3 is TGTGCCAGCAGCTTAGGGACAGTGTACCAAGAGACCCAGTACTTC. Residues: CASSLGTVYQETQYF. The chain combines TRBV7-8 with TRBJ2-5; maybe TRBD1 (6 bases). Germline CDR1 SGHVS, CDR2 FQNEAQ. V lost 1 base and J 0 bases, leaving 9 bases between the germline ends. The CDR3 contains 15 residues.

The genes are TRBV7-6 and TRBJ2-2, with D maybe TRBD2 (6 bases). V shed 6 bases and J shed 0 bases, with 8 bases lying between them. This CDR3 comprises 14 residues. The germline gives CDR1 SGHVS, CDR2 FNYEAQ. As DNA, the CDR3 is TGTGCCAGCAGGGAGGGCACGAACACCGGGGAGCTGTTTTTT. Protein sequence: CASREGTNTGELFF.

The chain uses TRBV13 and TRBJ2-5; D is perhaps TRBD2 (6 bases). The CDR3 loop spans 15 amino acids. Trimming cost V 8 bases and J 1 base, with 17 bases left between them. The germline V gene has CDR1 PRHDT and CDR2 FYEKMQ (reference sequence). The CDR3 coding sequence is TGTGCCAGCTCGGGACTTCTCCCCACCCAAGAGACCCAGTACTTC. Its protein product is CASSGLLPTQETQYF. The entire variable domain, with the rest obtained from reference TRBV13 and TRBJ2-5, is as follows: AAGVIQSPRHLIKEKRETATLKCYPIPRHDTVYWYQQGPGQDPQFLISFYEKMQSDKGSIPDRFSAQQFSDYHSELNMSSLELGDSALYFCASSGLLPTQETQYFGPGTRLLVL.

The rearrangement links TRBV5-1 to TRBJ2-7; TRBD1 matches at 9 bases. The CDR3 loop spans 15 amino acids. V lost 2 bases to trimming and J lost 4 bases; unmatched junction nucleotides: 7. Germline loops: CDR1 SGHRS, CDR2 YFSETQ. For the CDR3, the DNA is TGCGCCAGCAGCTTACCGGACAGGGGCCTTTACGAGCAGTACTTC. It specifies CASSLPDRGLYEQYF.

The chain has TRBV7-9 and TRBJ2-6, with 9 bases aligning to TRBD1. The CDR3 is 16 amino acids. Per the germline V gene, CDR1 is SEHNR and CDR2 is FQNEAQ (reference sequence). The CDR3 reads CAGSGTGMSGANVLTF. As DNA, the CDR3 is TGTGCAGGCTCCGGGACAGGGATGTCTGGGGCCAACGTCCTGACTTTC.

The V gene is TRBV6-5, the J gene TRBJ1-6; 9 bases match TRBD1. The CDR3 contains 15 residues. After removal of 7 bases from V and 7 bases from J, the junction contained 8 bases not matched to a gene. Looked up from germline, CDR1 is MNHEY and CDR2 is SVGAGI. CDR3 nucleotide sequence: TGTGCCAGCACCCAAGGGACAGGGTGGAATTCACCCCTCCACTTT. As protein: CASTQGTGWNSPLHF.

This chain links TRBV27 with TRBJ2-1, with D tentatively TRBD2 (5 bases). V was cut by 5 bases and J by 3 bases, with 8 bases left in between. Per germline, CDR1 MNHEY and CDR2 SMNVEV (reference sequence). The CDR3 sequence is 13 residues long. The CDR3, as DNA: TGTGCCAGCAGTGGAACTAGCTACAATGAGCAGTTCTTC. Amino acids: CASSGTSYNEQFF.

This clone has just one count. The V and J genes are TRBV18 and TRBJ1-5; D not certain. The CDR3 consists of 16 residues. Trimming pared 3 bases from V and 2 bases from J, leaving 14 bases between. The germline gives CDR1 KGHSH, CDR2 LQKENI. Here the CDR3 DNA reads TGTGCCAGCTCACCTTACACCCATGGCCGCAATCAGCCCCAGCATTTT. Its protein product is CASSPYTHGRNQPQHF.

The V call is TRBV30, the J call TRBJ1-5; possible D gene TRBD1, 6 bases. CDR1 and CDR2 (germline): GTSNPN, SVGIG (reference sequence). V lost 2 bases and J lost 3, with 11 bases in between. The CDR3 length is 14 residues. CDR3 region: CAWSFTGINQPQHF. The CDR3 nucleotides read TGTGCCTGGAGTTTTACAGGGATCAATCAGCCCCAGCATTTT.

The chain couples TRBV10-1 to TRBJ1-2, with 7 bases lining up with TRBD1. The CDR3 is 12 amino acids. The V gene end was trimmed by 6 bases and the J gene end by 6 bases; junction bases not matched to a gene: 4. Germline V gene sequence: CDR1 WNHNN, CDR2 SYGVQD (reference sequence). CDR3 sequence (DNA): TGCGCCAGCAGCCCGGACAGGAATGGCTACACCTTC. This gives the protein CASSPDRNGYTF.

The chain employs TRBV5-4 and TRBJ2-5; 16 bases match TRBD2. The V and J ends lost 3 bases and 5 bases, in that order; junction bases with no gene match: 10. This CDR3 region has 18 residues. The germline gives CDR1 SGHNT, CDR2 YYREEE (reference sequence). CDR3 region: CASSSGLAGGTWRETQYF. CDR3 coding DNA: TGTGCCAGCAGCTCGGGACTAGCGGGAGGGACGTGGAGGGAGACCCAGTACTTC.

The genes are TRBV5-1 and TRBJ2-5; 15 bases line up with TRBD2. The CDR3 length is 17 residues. The germline CDR1 and CDR2 sequences are SGHRS and YFSETQ. Losses at the gene ends were 3 bases for V and 2 bases for J; bases not matched to a gene: 5. CDR3 nucleotides: TGCGCCAGCAGCTGGGGACTAGCGGGAGGAAATCAAGAGACCCAGTACTTC. This sequence encodes CASSWGLAGGNQETQYF.

The rearrangement uses TRBV7-2 and TRBJ2-1, with TRBD2 identical over 8 bases. The CDR3 contains 17 residues. J gave up 6 bases and V 2 bases, and 12 bases lay outside the gene matches. Germline-derived CDR1 and CDR2 are SGHTA and FQGNSA. The CDR3 reads CASSLTLSGGLFNEQFF. CDR3 DNA: TGTGCCAGCAGCTTAACACTCAGCGGGGGCCTGTTCAATGAGCAGTTCTTC.

This clone showed up just a few times. The chain uses TRBV27 and TRBJ2-7; D possibly corresponds to TRBD1 (6 bases). CDR1 is MNHEY and CDR2 is SMNVEV in the germline V gene (reference sequence). Trimming removed 6 bases from V and 3 bases from J, with 15 bases in between. CDR3 size: 14 residues. The DNA of the CDR3 is TGTGCCAGCAGCCGAGTAGGGACATTCTACGAGCAGTACTTC. Translating gives CASSRVGTFYEQYF.

A note on this clone: Relative to the germline gene, one junction end is altered; a read error may explain this. The chain couples TRBV28 to TRBJ2-1; the D gene is possibly TRBD1 (6 bases). Per the germline V gene, CDR1 is MDHEN and CDR2 is SYDVKM. There are 15 residues in the CDR3. The CDR3 region is CASRRTLAGQPKAIF. The CDR3 DNA follows: TGTGCCAGCAGACGAACCCTCGCCGGACAGCCTAAAGCAATCTTC.

The chain has TRBV6-5 and TRBJ2-1; 7 positions agree with TRBD1. The V gene end was trimmed by 6 bases and the J gene end by 0 bases; junction bases not matched to a gene: 5. Germline values: CDR1 MNHEY, CDR2 SVGAGI. This CDR3 contains 15 residues. The CDR3 loop reads CASSRQGSSYNEQFF. The CDR3 nucleotides read TGTGCCAGCAGCCGACAGGGTAGCTCCTACAATGAGCAGTTCTTC.

This clone appeared a few times. This rearrangement joins TRBV10-3 to TRBJ1-5; 7 bases align to TRBD1. Trimming removed 9 bases from V and 5 bases from J; junction bases left unmatched: 10. This CDR3 has 14 amino acids. From germline, CDR1 is ENHRY and CDR2 SYGVKD. The CDR3 coding sequence is TGTGCCATAGCTGCGACAGGGACATATCAGCCCCAGCATTTT. It yields the protein CAIAATGTYQPQHF.

J is TRBJ2-7 and V is TRBV4-1, with 10 bases matching TRBD2. CDR3 size: 15 residues. The J segment lost 5 bases and the V segment lost 1 base, leaving 5 bases of the junction unmatched. The germline gives CDR1 MGHRA, CDR2 YSYEKL. This CDR3 is CASSQGPGTSDEQYF. The CDR3, as DNA: TGCGCCAGCAGCCAAGGTCCCGGGACTAGCGACGAGCAGTACTTC.

This clone was observed once. The V gene is TRBV5-1, the J gene TRBJ1-5; D gene ambiguous. V shed 0 bases and J shed 6 bases, with 10 bases lying between them. The CDR3 loop spans 14 amino acids. The V gene's germline CDR1 is SGHRS and CDR2 YFSETQ. CDR3 residues: CASSLAAGVQPQHF. The DNA for the CDR3 is TGCGCCAGCAGCTTGGCCGCCGGGGTTCAGCCCCAGCATTTT.

The chain carries TRBV30 and TRBJ2-2; a possible D gene is TRBD2 (6 bases). CDR1 and CDR2 (germline): GTSNPN, SVGIG (reference sequence). V was shortened by 0 bases and J by 6 bases, with 11 bases between the two germline ends. The CDR3 has 14 residues. The CDR3 DNA follows: TGTGCCTGGAGTGTTGGAGGGAGCCCCGGGGAGCTGTTTTTT. As protein: CAWSVGGSPGELFF.

The V call is TRBV27, the J call TRBJ1-5; D is uncertain. This CDR3 is 14 amino acids long. V shed 3 bases and J shed 1 base, with 7 bases lying between them. Germline lookup yields CDR1 MNHEY and CDR2 SMNVEV (reference sequence). The DNA of the CDR3 is TGTGCCAGCAGTTTTCGAGGGAGCAATCAGCCCCAGCATTTT. Residues: CASSFRGSNQPQHF.

The chain couples TRBV13 to TRBJ1-3; maybe TRBD1 (5 bases). The CDR3 length is 14 residues. With 5 bases removed from V and 0 bases from J, the gap between germline ends came to 8 bases. Germline lookup yields CDR1 PRHDT and CDR2 FYEKMQ (reference sequence). CDR3 amino acids: CASSRTPSGNTIYF. The CDR3 DNA follows: TGTGCCAGCAGCCGGACACCCTCTGGAAACACCATATATTTT.

V gene TRBV6-4 combines with J gene TRBJ2-1; 8 bases fit TRBD1. The CDR3 is made up of 14 amino acids. CDR1 and CDR2 from the germline V gene are MRHNA and SNTAGT. V gave up 3 bases and J gave up 6 bases; unmatched junction bases: 4. The CDR3 nucleotides are TGTGCCAGCAGTGAGGCAGGGGGCATCAATGAGCAGTTCTTC. This translates into CASSEAGGINEQFF.

This clone was seen a single time. The identical CDR3 is also encoded by other nucleotide sequences in the sample. The chain links TRBV11-2 to TRBJ1-2; D is perhaps TRBD1 (6 bases). V was clipped by 5 bases and J by 4 bases, with 17 bases between them. The germline V gene encodes CDR1 SGHAT and CDR2 FQNNGV. This CDR3 has 15 residues. DNA of the CDR3: TGTGCCAGCAGCACCACCTCAGGGGAGGGCTATGGCTACACCTTC. Protein product: CASSTTSGEGYGYTF.

The V and J genes are TRBV30 and TRBJ1-2; TRBD1 aligns across 10 bases. This CDR3 region has 13 residues. In germline, CDR1 is GTSNPN, CDR2 SVGIG (reference sequence). V lost 4 bases, J lost 7 bases, and 6 bases stayed unmatched. The chain's CDR3 is CAWTTGTGVGYTF. As DNA, the CDR3 is TGTGCCTGGACCACCGGGACAGGGGTTGGCTACACCTTC.

The sample holds one count of this clone. The chain combines TRBV9 with TRBJ1-1; 12 bases match TRBD1. V gave up 6 bases and J gave up 8 bases; unmatched junction bases: 8. Germline loops: CDR1 SGDLS, CDR2 YYNGEE. CDR3 length equals 14 residues. Here the CDR3 DNA reads TGTGCCAGCAAGGCGGGACAGGGGGCAACGGAAGCTTTCTTT. Its translation: CASKAGQGATEAFF.

About this clone itself: One junction end disagrees with the germline gene, perhaps due to a read error. This chain connects TRBV5-1 to TRBJ2-6, with TRBD2 as a possible D gene (6 bases). The CDR3 is 16 residues long. Germline V gene lookup returns CDR1 SGHRS and CDR2 YFSETQ. This CDR3 reads CASSAGPYSGANGLTF. The CDR3 bases are TGCGCCAGCAGCGCGGGACCCTACTCCGGGGCCAACGGCCTGACTTTC.

The chain has TRBV18 and TRBJ1-3; TRBD1 is a possible D gene (6 bases). The V end was cut by 5 bases, the J end by 0 bases, with 14 bases between. Germline values: CDR1 KGHSH, CDR2 LQKENI. The length of the CDR3 is 16 residues. CDR3 nucleotides: TGTGCCAGCTCATCTAGACAGGAGAGCTCTGGAAACACCATATATTTT. Its translation: CASSSRQESSGNTIYF.

This chain uses TRBV30 with TRBJ2-7; 12 bases are shared with TRBD2. Trimming cost V 0 bases and J 6 bases; bases outside gene matches: 0. The CDR3 consists of 13 residues. Germline lookup yields CDR1 GTSNPN and CDR2 SVGIG (reference sequence). The CDR3 nucleotides are TGTGCCTGGAGTGTGGGACTAGCGGGCGAGCAGTACTTC. Its translation: CAWSVGLAGEQYF.

The J gene is TRBJ1-2, the V gene TRBV10-3; tentative D call: TRBD1 (5 bases). Trimming removed 3 bases from V and 3 bases from J, with 11 bases in between. Germline values: CDR1 ENHRY, CDR2 SYGVKD. The CDR3 loop spans 14 amino acids. CDR3 DNA: TGTGCCATCAGTGACCGGGCGGGGGACTATGGCTACACCTTC. It translates to CAISDRAGDYGYTF.